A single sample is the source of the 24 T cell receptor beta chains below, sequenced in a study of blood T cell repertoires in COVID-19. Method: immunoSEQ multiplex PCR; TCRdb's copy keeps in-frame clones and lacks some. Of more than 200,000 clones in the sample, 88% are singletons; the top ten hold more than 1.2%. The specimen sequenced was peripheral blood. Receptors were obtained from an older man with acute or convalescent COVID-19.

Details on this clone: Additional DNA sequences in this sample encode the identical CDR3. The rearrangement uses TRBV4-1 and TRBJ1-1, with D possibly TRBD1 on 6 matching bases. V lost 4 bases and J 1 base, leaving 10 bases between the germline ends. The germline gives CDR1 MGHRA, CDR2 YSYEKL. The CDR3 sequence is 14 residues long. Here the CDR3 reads CASSPETGNTEAFF. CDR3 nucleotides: TGCGCCAGCAGCCCGGAGACAGGGAACACTGAAGCTTTCTTT.

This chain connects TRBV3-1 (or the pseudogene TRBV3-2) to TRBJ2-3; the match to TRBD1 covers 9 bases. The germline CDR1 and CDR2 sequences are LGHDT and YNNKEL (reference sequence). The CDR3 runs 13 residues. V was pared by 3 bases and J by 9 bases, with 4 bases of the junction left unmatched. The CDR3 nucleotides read TGTGCCAGCAGCCAGGGACAGGGATTGACGCAGTATTTT. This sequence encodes CASSQGQGLTQYF.

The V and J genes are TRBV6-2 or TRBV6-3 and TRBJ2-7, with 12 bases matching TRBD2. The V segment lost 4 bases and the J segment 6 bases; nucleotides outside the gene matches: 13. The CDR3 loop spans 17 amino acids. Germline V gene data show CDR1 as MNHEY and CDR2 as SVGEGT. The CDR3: CASSSHLTSGRGVEQYF. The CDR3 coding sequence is TGTGCCAGCAGTTCCCATCTGACTAGCGGGAGAGGGGTCGAGCAGTACTTC.

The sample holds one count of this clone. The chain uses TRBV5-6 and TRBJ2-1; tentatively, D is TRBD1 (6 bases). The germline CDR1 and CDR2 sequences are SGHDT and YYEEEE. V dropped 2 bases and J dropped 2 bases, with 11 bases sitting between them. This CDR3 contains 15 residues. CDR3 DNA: TGTGCCAGCAGCTTCGGACAGTTTACCTACAATGAGCAGTTCTTC. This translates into CASSFGQFTYNEQFF. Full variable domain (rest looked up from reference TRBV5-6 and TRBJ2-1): DAGVTQSPTHLIKTRGQQVTLRCSPKSGHDTVSWYQQALGQGPQFIFQYYEEEERQRGNFPDRFSGHQFPNYSSELNVNALLLGDSALYLCASSFGQFTYNEQFFGPGTRLTVL.

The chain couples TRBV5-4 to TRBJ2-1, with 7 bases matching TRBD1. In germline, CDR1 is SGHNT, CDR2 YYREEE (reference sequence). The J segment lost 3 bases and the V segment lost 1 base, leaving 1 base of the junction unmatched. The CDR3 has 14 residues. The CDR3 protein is CASSLTGDYNEQFF. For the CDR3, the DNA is TGTGCCAGCAGCTTGACAGGGGACTACAATGAGCAGTTCTTC. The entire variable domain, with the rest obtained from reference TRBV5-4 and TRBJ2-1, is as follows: ETGVTQSPTHLIKTRGQQVTLRCSSQSGHNTVSWYQQALGQGPQFIFQYYREEENGRGNFPPRFSGLQFPNYSSELNVNALELDDSALYLCASSLTGDYNEQFFGPGTRLTVL.

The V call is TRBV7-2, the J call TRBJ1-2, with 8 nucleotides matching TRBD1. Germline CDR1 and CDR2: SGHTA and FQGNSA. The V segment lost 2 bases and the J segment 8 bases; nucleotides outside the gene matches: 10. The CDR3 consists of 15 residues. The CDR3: CASSLSGQGFRGYTF. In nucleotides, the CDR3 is TGTGCCAGCAGCTTATCAGGACAGGGCTTTCGGGGCTACACCTTC.

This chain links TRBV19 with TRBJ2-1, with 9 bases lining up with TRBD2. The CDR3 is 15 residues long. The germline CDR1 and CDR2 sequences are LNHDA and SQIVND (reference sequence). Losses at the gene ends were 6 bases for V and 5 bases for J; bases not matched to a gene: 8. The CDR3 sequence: CASRRSGRMNNEQFF. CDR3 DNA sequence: TGTGCCAGTAGGAGAAGCGGGAGGATGAACAATGAGCAGTTCTTC.

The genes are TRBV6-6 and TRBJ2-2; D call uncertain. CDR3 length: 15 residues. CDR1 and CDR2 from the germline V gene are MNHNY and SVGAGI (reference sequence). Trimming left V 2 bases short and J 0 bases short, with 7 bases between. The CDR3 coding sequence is TGTGCCAGCAGTTACCTCCAGACGAACACCGGGGAGCTGTTTTTT. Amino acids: CASSYLQTNTGELFF.

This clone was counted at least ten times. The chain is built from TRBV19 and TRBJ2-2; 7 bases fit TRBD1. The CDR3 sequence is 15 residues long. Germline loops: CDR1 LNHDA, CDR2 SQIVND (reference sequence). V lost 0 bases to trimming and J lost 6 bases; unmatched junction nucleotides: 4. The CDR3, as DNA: TGTGCCAGTAGTATAGACCCCGACAGGGCCGGGGAGCTGTTTTTT. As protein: CASSIDPDRAGELFF.

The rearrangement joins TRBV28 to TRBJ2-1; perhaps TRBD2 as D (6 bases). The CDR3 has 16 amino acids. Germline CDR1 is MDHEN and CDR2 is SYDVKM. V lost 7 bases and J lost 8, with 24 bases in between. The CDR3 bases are TGTGCCAGCACCTACGCAGCGAGTAGCGGTATCCATGAGCAGTTCTTC. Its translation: CASTYAASSGIHEQFF.

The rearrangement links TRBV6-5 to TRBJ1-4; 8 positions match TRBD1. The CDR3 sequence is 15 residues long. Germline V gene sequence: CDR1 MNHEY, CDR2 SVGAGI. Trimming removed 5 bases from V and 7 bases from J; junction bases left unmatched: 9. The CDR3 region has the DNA TGTGCCAGCAGTCGAACAGGGGGTTATATTGAAAAACTGTTTTTT. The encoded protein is CASSRTGGYIEKLFF.

The CDR3 loop is CASREPGGSYNEQFF. The CDR3 DNA reads as TGTGCCAGCAGGGAGCCAGGGGGATCTTACAATGAGCAGTTCTTC. V gene TRBV5-6 combines with J gene TRBJ2-1; 7 bases match TRBD1. Trimming cost V 5 bases and J 4 bases; bases outside gene matches: 9. This CDR3 has 15 residues. Germline V CDR1 and CDR2: SGHDT, YYEEEE.

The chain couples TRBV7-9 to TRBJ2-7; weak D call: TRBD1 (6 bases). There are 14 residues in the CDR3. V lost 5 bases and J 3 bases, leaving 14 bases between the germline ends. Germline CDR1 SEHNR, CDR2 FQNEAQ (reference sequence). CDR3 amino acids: CASSDLQGYYEQYF. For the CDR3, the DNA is TGTGCCAGCAGCGACCTACAGGGTTACTACGAGCAGTACTTC.

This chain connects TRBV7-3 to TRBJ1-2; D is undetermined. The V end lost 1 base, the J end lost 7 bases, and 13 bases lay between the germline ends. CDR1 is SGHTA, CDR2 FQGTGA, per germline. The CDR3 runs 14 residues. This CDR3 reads CASSLNAGKSGYTF. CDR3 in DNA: TGTGCCAGCAGCTTAAACGCGGGGAAGAGTGGCTACACCTTC.

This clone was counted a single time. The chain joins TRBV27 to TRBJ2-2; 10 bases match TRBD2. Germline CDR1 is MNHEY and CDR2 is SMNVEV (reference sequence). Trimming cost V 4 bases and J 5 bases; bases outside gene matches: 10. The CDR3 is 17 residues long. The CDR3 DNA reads TGTGCCAGCAGTTCCCTCCAACTAGCGGGGCCTACCGGGGAGCTGTTTTTT. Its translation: CASSSLQLAGPTGELFF.

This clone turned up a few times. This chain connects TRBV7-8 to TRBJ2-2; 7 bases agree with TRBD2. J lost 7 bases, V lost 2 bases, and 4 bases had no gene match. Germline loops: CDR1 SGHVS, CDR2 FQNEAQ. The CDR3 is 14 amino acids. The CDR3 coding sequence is TGTGCCAGCAGCTTACGGGGGGTTATCGGGGAGCTGTTTTTT. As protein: CASSLRGVIGELFF.

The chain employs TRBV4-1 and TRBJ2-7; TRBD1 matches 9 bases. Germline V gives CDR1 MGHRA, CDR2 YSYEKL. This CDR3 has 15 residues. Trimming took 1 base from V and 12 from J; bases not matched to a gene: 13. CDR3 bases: TGCGCCAGCAGCCAAGTACAGGGGGCTCGAGGTTACGGGTACTTC. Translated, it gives CASSQVQGARGYGYF.

The CDR3 protein is CSVDSGTGANVLTF. In DNA, the CDR3 is TGCAGCGTTGACTCGGGGACTGGGGCCAACGTCCTGACTTTC. The J gene is TRBJ2-6, the V gene TRBV29-1; tentative D call: TRBD2 (5 bases). There are 14 residues in the CDR3. V lost 3 bases and J lost 2, with 8 bases in between. Germline lookup yields CDR1 SQVTM and CDR2 ANQGSEA.

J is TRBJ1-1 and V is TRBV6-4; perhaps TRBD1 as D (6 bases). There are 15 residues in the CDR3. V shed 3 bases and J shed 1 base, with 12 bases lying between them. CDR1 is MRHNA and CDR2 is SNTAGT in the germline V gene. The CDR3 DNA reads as TGTGCCAGCAGTGAGACCTGGACAGCGAACACTGAAGCTTTCTTT. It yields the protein CASSETWTANTEAFF.

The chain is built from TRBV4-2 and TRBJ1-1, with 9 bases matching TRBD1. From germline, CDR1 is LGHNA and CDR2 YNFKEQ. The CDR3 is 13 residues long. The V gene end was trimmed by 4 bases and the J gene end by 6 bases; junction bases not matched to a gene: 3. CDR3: CASSRGQGSEAFF. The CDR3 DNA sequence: TGTGCCAGCAGCCGCGGACAGGGGTCTGAAGCTTTCTTT.

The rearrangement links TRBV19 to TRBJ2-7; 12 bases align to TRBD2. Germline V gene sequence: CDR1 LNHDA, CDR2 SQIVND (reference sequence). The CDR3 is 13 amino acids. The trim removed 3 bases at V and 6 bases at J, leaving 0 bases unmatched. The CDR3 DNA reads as TGTGCCAGTAGTATGGGACTAGCGGGCGAGCAGTACTTC. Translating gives CASSMGLAGEQYF.

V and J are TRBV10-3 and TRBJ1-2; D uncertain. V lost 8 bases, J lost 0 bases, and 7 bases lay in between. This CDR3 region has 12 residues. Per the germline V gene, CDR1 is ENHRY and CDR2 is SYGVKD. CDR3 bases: TGTGCCATCCCGGGAGCTAACTATGGCTACACCTTC. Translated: CAIPGANYGYTF.

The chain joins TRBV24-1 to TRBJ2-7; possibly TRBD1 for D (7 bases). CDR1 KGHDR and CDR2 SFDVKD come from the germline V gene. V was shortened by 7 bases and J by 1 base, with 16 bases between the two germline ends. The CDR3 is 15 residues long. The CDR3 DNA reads TGTGCCACCAGGGGGGGACAGCATGAATCCTACGAGCAGTACTTC. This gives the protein CATRGGQHESYEQYF.

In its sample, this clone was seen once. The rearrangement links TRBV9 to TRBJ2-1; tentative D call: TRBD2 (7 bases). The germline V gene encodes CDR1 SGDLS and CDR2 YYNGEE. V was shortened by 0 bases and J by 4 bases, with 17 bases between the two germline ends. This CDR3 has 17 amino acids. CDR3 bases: TGTGCCAGCAGCGTAGCGAGGGGGGGGGCAGGATACAATGAGCAGTTCTTC. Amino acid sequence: CASSVARGGAGYNEQFF.